Listed below are T cell receptor beta chains from one sample, sequenced in a study of cytomegalovirus exposure and HLA in healthy donors. Profiled with immunoSEQ multiplex PCR; TCRdb holds only in-frame clones, not every one. The table includes over 60,000 clones, roughly 94% detected once. Sequencing was done on a sample of PBMCs. These receptors originate from a man between 18 and 35 years old in good health and CMV-seropositive. Both conserved end residues are part of each CDR3. The order of the fields is J gene, V gene, clone size, D gene, CDR3 DNA, CDR3 protein. A D gene is named only where the DNA matches it firmly. Clone size is shown for a subset of rows, as once, few, many or a class of expanded clone.

TRBJ2-1 | TRBV7-8 | NA | NA | TGTGCCAGCAGCTTCAATGGAGGGCTCGACAGGGTCAACAATGAGCAGTTCTTC | CASSFNGGLDRVNNEQFF
TRBJ2-3 | TRBV27 | once | TRBD2 | TGTGCCAGCAGTCTACGACTAGCGGGGGGGCGGACAGATACGCAGTATTTT | CASSLRLAGGRTDTQYF
TRBJ1-1 | TRBV19 | NA | NA | TGTGCCAGTACCCTCCACGGAGAACCGAACACTGAAGCTTTCTTT | CASTLHGEPNTEAFF
TRBJ2-2 | TRBV5-1 | NA | NA | TGCGCCAGCAGCTCTGGGGGAGGGAACACCGGGGAGCTGTTTTTT | CASSSGGGNTGELFF
TRBJ2-1 | TRBV6-5 | NA | TRBD2 | TGTGCCAGCAGTCCCGGACTAGCGGGGTACAATGAGCAGTTCTTC | CASSPGLAGYNEQFF
TRBJ2-7 | TRBV7-8 | NA | TRBD1 | TGTGCCAGCAGCTTTAGACAGGGGACTCTCTACGAGCAGTACTTC | CASSFRQGTLYEQYF
TRBJ2-1 | TRBV11-3 | once | TRBD1 | TGTGCCAGCAGCACCCGGGACAGGGCGGAAAAGAACTACAATGAGCAGTTCTTC | CASSTRDRAEKNYNEQFF
TRBJ2-7 | TRBV9 | NA | TRBD1 | TGTGCCAGCAGCGCGGGACAGAACTACGAGCAGTACTTC | CASSAGQNYEQYF
TRBJ1-1 | TRBV19 | NA | NA | TGTGCCAGTAGTATGGGCGGGGCGGCTGCTTTTGAAGCTTTCTTT | CASSMGGAAAFEAFF
TRBJ2-1 | TRBV18 | NA | NA | TGTGCCAGCTCACCACCGACCGGGGGATCCTACAATGAGCAGTTCTTC | CASSPPTGGSYNEQFF
TRBJ2-7 | TRBV28 | once | TRBD1 | TGTGCCAGCTCACAGGGGGACCGCCGAGAGGAGCAGTACTTC | CASSQGDRREEQYF
TRBJ2-3 | TRBV5-4 | NA | NA | TGTGCCAGCAGCTCATTAGCGGACTCTGTGGGTACGCAGTATTTT | CASSSLADSVGTQYF
TRBJ1-2 | TRBV11-2 | NA | NA | TGTGCCAGCAGCCCCCAGGGGACATCCTATGGCTACACCTTC | CASSPQGTSYGYTF
TRBJ1-2 | TRBV29-1 | NA | NA | TGCAGCGTTGATGCGATCAACTATGGCTACACCTTC | CSVDAINYGYTF
TRBJ1-1 | TRBV4-1 | NA | NA | TGCGCCAGCAGCCCCAGTACAGGGTCCCCAGACACTGAAGCTTTCTTT | CASSPSTGSPDTEAFF
TRBJ2-1 | TRBV6-1 | NA | NA | TGTGCCAGCAGAGTCATATCTAGCTACAATGAGCAGTTCTTC | CASRVISSYNEQFF
TRBJ2-3 | TRBV27 | NA | TRBD2 | TGTGCCAGCAGTTTATTCCTTACTAGCGGGAGCGCAGATACGCAGTATTTT | CASSLFLTSGSADTQYF
TRBJ2-7 | TRBV29-1 | NA | TRBD2 | TGCAGCTCCACAGGAGCGGGGGACTCCTACGAGCAGTACTTC | CSSTGAGDSYEQYF
TRBJ2-1 | TRBV4-3 | NA | NA | TGCGCCAGCAGCCGCGACAGGTTTTTTAATGAGCAGTTCTTC | CASSRDRFFNEQFF
TRBJ1-1 | TRBV10-1 | once | NA | TGCGCCATCGCAACCGGGACATTCACCGCGACCAGGGGTTCCATGAACACTGAAGCTTTCTTT | CAIATGTFTATRGSMNTEAFF
TRBJ2-1 | TRBV7-9 | NA | TRBD2 | TGTGCCAGCAGCCCGGGGACTAAATACAATGAGCAGTTCTTC | CASSPGTKYNEQFF
TRBJ1-5 | TRBV2 | NA | TRBD1 | TGTGCCATTCGACAGGGGGAGGAACAGCCCCAGCATTTT | CAIRQGEEQPQHF
TRBJ2-7 | TRBV30 | NA | TRBD1 | TGTGCCTGGAGTTCCCCTCCCCGGACAGGACCTGCCTACGAGCAGTACTTC | CAWSSPPRTGPAYEQYF
TRBJ2-7 | TRBV27 | once | TRBD1 | TGTGCCAGCCGGGACAGGGGATATCGGGAGCAGTACTTC | CASRDRGYREQYF
TRBJ1-1 | TRBV11-1 | NA | NA | TGTGCCAGCAGCCCACTCGGGGGGGGGCCCACTGAAGCTTTCTTT | CASSPLGGGPTEAFF
TRBJ1-2 | TRBV28 | NA | NA | TGTGCCAGCAGGCCCGGCGGGCGGTCGGACTATGGCTACACCTTC | CASRPGGRSDYGYTF
TRBJ1-1 | TRBV14 | NA | NA | TGTGCCAGCAGCCTATACGGCGGAGCTGAAGCTTTCTTT | CASSLYGGAEAFF
TRBJ1-1 | TRBV18 | NA | NA | TGTGCCAGCTCACCCCCGGCGAGGATGGACACTGAAGCTTTCTTT | CASSPPARMDTEAFF
TRBJ2-7 | TRBV4-3 | NA | TRBD2 | TGCGCCAGCAGCCAAGGGTCTAGCGGGAGATACGAGCAGTACTTC | CASSQGSSGRYEQYF